Each of the 24 T cell receptor beta chains below was sequenced from the same sample in a study of regulatory T cells in long-lasting Graves disease. The time point: newly diagnosed GD, antithyroid drugs for less than 3 months. RNA isolated from PBMCs was used to make the TCR library. Library construction for TCR beta used iRepertoire HTBI primers and Arm-PCR of CDR3 regions. TCRdb reprocessed the multiplex PCR reads with MiXCR, giving one entry per CDR3 protein. The sample yields 360,000 or so distinct CDR3 sequences, 10% to 15% seen once. The data also belong to a second study, concerning T cells in Graves' hyperthyroidism and ophthalmopathy.

The sequences come from peripheral blood mononuclear cells (PBMCs), collected at new diagnosis, from a patient treated with antithyroid drugs. The origin of the receptors is a woman under 30 with Graves disease.

This clonotype came up many times. The CDR3 reads CASRLGVSMNTEAFF. Here the CDR3 DNA reads TGTGCCAGCAGGCTGGGAGTTTCGATGAACACTGAAGCTTTCTTT. This chain uses TRBV2 with TRBJ1-1; no clear D gene. V shed 6 bases and J shed 0 bases, with 14 bases lying between them. The CDR3 has 15 residues. Germline V gene data show CDR1 as SNHLY and CDR2 as FYNNEI.

This chain links TRBV20-1 with TRBJ1-5, with 10 bases lining up with TRBD1. This CDR3 spans 14 amino acids. Germline V gene sequence: CDR1 DFQATT, CDR2 SNEGSKA (reference sequence). Trimming removed 5 bases from V and 7 bases from J; junction bases left unmatched: 8. The CDR3 nucleotides read TGCAGTGCTTGGGGACAGGGGATCAACCAGCCCCAGCATTTT. As protein: CSAWGQGINQPQHF.

This clonotype was counted a few times. The CDR3 nucleotides read TGTGCCAGCAGGGTAGGGGGCAATGAGCAGTTCTTC. Translating gives CASRVGGNEQFF. The rearrangement uses TRBV27 and TRBJ2-1, with D perhaps TRBD1 (6 bases). Trimming removed 6 bases at V and 6 bases at J, with 9 bases between. The germline V gene has CDR1 MNHEY and CDR2 SMNVEV (reference sequence). The CDR3 runs to 12 residues.

This clonotype was seen repeatedly, ten times or more. V usage is TRBV20-1 and J usage is TRBJ2-2; maybe TRBD1 (6 bases). Germline V gene lookup returns CDR1 DFQATT and CDR2 SNEGSKA (reference sequence). The CDR3 sequence is 12 residues long. Trimming took off 2 bases at V and 8 bases at J, with 9 bases between the two ends. The CDR3 loop reads CSARTGSGELFF. CDR3 DNA: TGCAGTGCTAGAACAGGGTCTGGGGAGCTGTTTTTT.

The chain has TRBV27 and TRBJ2-3; D gene ambiguous. TRBJ2-7 matches the DNA end more closely, so the J call is doubtful. CDR3 length equals 13 residues. Germline V lookup: CDR1 MNHEY, CDR2 SMNVEV (reference sequence). In DNA, the CDR3 is TGTGCCAGCAGTTTATCGCAAGGGAACGAGCAGTACTTC. This sequence encodes CASSLSQGNEQYF.

The rearrangement joins TRBV3-1 to TRBJ2-2, with D possibly called TRBD1 or TRBD2 (5 bases each). V was pared by 1 base and J by 4 bases, with 10 bases between. This CDR3 is 15 amino acids long. CDR1 and CDR2 (germline): LGHDT, YNNKEL (reference sequence). The CDR3 loop is CASSQAVGVTGELFF. In DNA, the CDR3 is TGTGCCAGCAGCCAAGCGGTGGGGGTCACCGGGGAGCTGTTTTTT.

This clonotype was found many times. The chain combines TRBV11-2 with TRBJ2-7, with D possibly called TRBD1 or TRBD2 (6 bases each). Deletions cut 5 bases from V and 7 bases from J, with 24 bases between. Germline assignment: CDR1 SGHAT and CDR2 FQNNGV. CDR3 length: 16 residues. The CDR3 sequence is CASSLNRGAYAEEQYF. The CDR3 region has the DNA TGTGCCAGCAGCCTAAATAGGGGGGCCTACGCTGAGGAGCAGTACTTC.

This clonotype was seen many times. The chain combines TRBV11-2 with TRBJ2-7; D unresolved. The CDR3 is 15 residues long. Germline CDR1 and CDR2: SGHAT and FQNNGV. V lost 2 bases and J 4 bases, leaving 15 bases between the germline ends. The CDR3 reads CASSLFQIVPYEQYF. Here the CDR3 DNA reads TGTGCCAGCAGCTTATTCCAGATAGTTCCTTACGAGCAGTACTTC.

This clonotype was seen repeatedly, ten times or more. This rearrangement joins TRBV4-1 to TRBJ1-4, with a tentative D call TRBD1 (5 bases). Trimming took 5 bases from V and 8 from J, leaving 15 bases between them. CDR1 is MGHRA and CDR2 is YSYEKL in the germline V gene. This CDR3 has 14 residues. The CDR3 DNA reads TGCGCCAGCAGCGCTGTAGACAGACCAGAAAAACTGTTTTTT. As protein: CASSAVDRPEKLFF.

This clonotype was counted ten times or more. This chain links TRBV5-1 with TRBJ2-3; D might be TRBD1 (6 bases). V dropped 0 bases and J dropped 6 bases, with 8 bases sitting between them. CDR1 and CDR2 from the germline V gene are SGHRS and YFSETQ. The CDR3 is made up of 13 amino acids. The CDR3 nucleotides are TGCGCCAGCAGCTTGGACAGGGTGGATACGCAGTATTTT. It is translated as CASSLDRVDTQYF.

Ten or more counts support this clonotype. The chain is built from TRBV20-1 and TRBJ1-1; 8 nucleotides match TRBD1. This CDR3 is 13 amino acids long. Germline values: CDR1 DFQATT, CDR2 SNEGSKA (reference sequence). J lost 0 bases, V lost 6 bases, and 3 bases had no gene match. The CDR3, as DNA: TGCAGTGCAAAACAGGGGGTGAACACTGAAGCTTTCTTT. Protein: CSAKQGVNTEAFF.

This clonotype was seen a handful of times. This chain links TRBV5-1 with TRBJ1-3; D is perhaps TRBD1 (6 bases). Looked up from germline, CDR1 is SGHRS and CDR2 is YFSETQ. V shed 0 bases and J shed 4 bases, with 14 bases lying between them. The CDR3 loop spans 16 amino acids. The CDR3 reads CASSLGLQGSGNTIYF. CDR3 nucleotide sequence: TGCGCCAGCAGCTTGGGACTACAGGGATCGGGAAACACCATATATTTT.

This clonotype was seen ten or more times. This chain links TRBV12-3 or TRBV12-4 with TRBJ2-3, with TRBD2 as a possible D gene (6 bases). V was cut by 3 bases and J by 2 bases, with 12 bases left in between. This CDR3 spans 15 amino acids. CDR3 coding DNA: TGTGCCAGCAGTTTCCTAGCGTATAACACAGATACGCAGTATTTT. Translation: CASSFLAYNTDTQYF.

This clonotype was detected many times. The V call is TRBV12-5, the J call TRBJ2-5; D is undetermined. Deletions cut 0 bases from V and 3 bases from J, with 17 bases between. The length of the CDR3 is 17 residues. Looked up from germline, CDR1 is LGHNT and CDR2 is FRNRAP. CDR3 sequence reads: CASGLVFERPRKETQYF. CDR3 coding DNA: TGTGCTAGTGGTTTGGTATTCGAGAGGCCAAGGAAAGAGACCCAGTACTTC. Full variable domain (remainder filled in from reference TRBV12-5 and TRBJ2-5): DARVTQTPRHKVTEMGQEVTMRCQPILGHNTVFWYRQTMMQGLELLAYFRNRAPLDDSGMPKDRFSAEMPDATLATLKIQPSEPRDSAVYFCASGLVFERPRKETQYFGPGTRLLVL.

There are many counts of this clonotype. The rearrangement joins TRBV13 to TRBJ2-7; 7 bases are shared with TRBD1. The ends lost 5 bases at V and 3 bases at J; junction bases unmatched: 4. Looked up from germline, CDR1 is PRHDT and CDR2 is FYEKMQ (reference sequence). The CDR3 length is 13 residues. Written as DNA, the CDR3 is TGTGCCAGCAGCACGACAGGGAACTACGAGCAGTACTTC. Its protein is CASSTTGNYEQYF.

Note on this clonotype: A far larger clone is a single base away, which makes a read error likely. This chain uses TRBV20-1 with TRBJ2-5; TRBD2 matches at 7 bases. The junction had 10 bases not matched to a gene; V was cut back by 3 bases and J by 12 bases. CDR3 length: 12 residues. Germline V gene data show CDR1 as DFQATT and CDR2 as SNEGSKA (reference sequence). The CDR3 sequence: CSASRDYLREYF. The CDR3 DNA sequence: TGCAGTGCTAGTCGGGACTACCTTAGAGAGTACTTC.

The rearrangement links TRBV29-1 to TRBJ2-1; TRBD1 agrees at 8 bases. Germline V lookup: CDR1 SQVTM, CDR2 ANQGSEA. The junction had 9 bases not matched to a gene; V was cut back by 2 bases and J by 6 bases. This CDR3 is built from 15 residues. DNA for the CDR3: TGCAGCGTTGAATGGGACAGGACTCCCCCCAATGAGCAGTTCTTC. It translates to CSVEWDRTPPNEQFF.

This clonotype was counted at least ten times. The V and J genes are TRBV5-1 and TRBJ2-3; tentative D call: TRBD2 (5 bases). The germline V and J ends were trimmed by 1 base and 6 bases, with 9 bases remaining between them. Germline CDR1 is SGHRS and CDR2 is YFSETQ. The CDR3 is 13 amino acids. CDR3 residues: CASSLTSRDTQYF. The CDR3 nucleotides are TGCGCCAGCAGCTTGACTAGTCGGGATACGCAGTATTTT.

Ten or more counts support this clonotype. The V and J genes are TRBV3-1 and TRBJ1-5; possibly TRBD1 for D (5 bases). In germline, CDR1 is LGHDT, CDR2 YNNKEL (reference sequence). This CDR3 is 15 amino acids long. Trimming cost V 3 bases and J 3 bases, with 12 bases left between them. The DNA for the CDR3 is TGTGCCAGCAGCCATTCGGACACGAACAATCAGCCCCAGCATTTT. This sequence encodes CASSHSDTNNQPQHF. Filled out from reference TRBV3-1 and TRBJ1-5, the complete variable domain reads DTAVSQTPKYLVTQMGNDKSIKCEQNLGHDTMYWYKQDSKKFLKIMFSYNNKELIINETVPNRFSPKSPDKAHLNLHINSLELGDSAVYFCASSHSDTNNQPQHFGDGTRLSIL.

This clonotype has at least ten counts. This rearrangement joins TRBV2 to TRBJ2-5, with 7 bases identical to TRBD1. The CDR3 sequence is 14 residues long. With V trimmed by 7 bases and J by 0 bases, 5 bases remained unmatched. Germline V gene lookup returns CDR1 SNHLY and CDR2 FYNNEI. CDR3 loop: CASTEQGYQETQYF. In nucleotides, the CDR3 is TGTGCCAGCACCGAACAGGGGTACCAAGAGACCCAGTACTTC. Combining the CDR3 with reference TRBV2 and TRBJ2-5 gives the whole variable domain EPEVTQTPSHQVTQMGQEVILRCVPISNHLYFYWYRQILGQKVEFLVSFYNNEISEKSEIFDDQFSVERPDGSNFTLKIRSTKLEDSAMYFCASTEQGYQETQYFGPGTRLLVL.

This clonotype was seen ten or more times. The V call is TRBV6-5, the J call TRBJ1-4; D gene uncertain. The CDR3 consists of 18 residues. Trimming left V 2 bases short and J 0 bases short, with 16 bases between. Germline loops: CDR1 MNHEY, CDR2 SVGAGI. The CDR3 DNA is TGTGCCAGCAGTTACGATTGGGAGACCGTCGCAACTAATGAAAAACTGTTTTTT. Translated, it gives CASSYDWETVATNEKLFF.

Concerning this clonotype itself: A clone one base away is much larger, so this may be a read error. The V gene is TRBV7-9, the J gene TRBJ2-6; TRBD1 matches 9 bases. This CDR3 has 18 amino acids. CDR1 and CDR2 from the germline V gene are SEHNR and FQNEAQ (reference sequence). CDR3 sequence reads: CAYSTRGQGVSGANVLAF. The CDR3 nucleotides are TGTGCCTACTCGACCCGGGGACAGGGTGTTTCTGGGGCCAACGTCCTGGCTTTC.

This rearrangement joins TRBV4-1 to TRBJ1-2; D not resolved. CDR3 length: 13 amino acids. Between the trimmed V and J ends, which lost 8 bases and 4 bases, there was a span of 14 bases. Germline CDR1 reads MGHRA; CDR2 reads YSYEKL. The CDR3 DNA is TGCGCCAGCGGGAGCTCAGTTGGCTATGGCTACACCTTC. This gives the protein CASGSSVGYGYTF.

This clonotype has just a few counts. This sequence may be a read error, since a much larger clone differs from it by one base. The chain joins TRBV7-2 to TRBJ1-1; D ambiguous. Germline CDR1 SGHTA, CDR2 FQGNSA. The CDR3 sequence is 12 residues long. The CDR3 coding sequence is TGTGCCAGCGGCTTACTGAGGGATGAAGCTTTCTTT. This translates into CASGLLRDEAFF.